The 15 T cell receptor beta chains given below trace back to one sample, sequenced in a study of T cell responses to AZD1222 COVID-19 vaccine. Profiled with immunoSEQ multiplex PCR; TCRdb holds only in-frame clones, not every one. Among about 150,000 clones listed, under 95% were seen once. Sequencing used peripheral blood, obtained on day 0 of MenACWY control vaccination. These receptors originate from an adult in good health.

This chain connects TRBV5-4 to TRBJ2-5, with D uncertain. V dropped 0 bases and J dropped 2 bases, with 8 bases sitting between them. In germline, CDR1 is SGHNT, CDR2 YYREEE (reference sequence). The CDR3 covers 14 residues. Here the CDR3 reads CASSLASVQETQYF. CDR3 nucleotide sequence: TGTGCCAGCAGCTTGGCCTCAGTTCAAGAGACCCAGTACTTC.

The chain recombines TRBV6-5 with TRBJ1-1, with D possibly being TRBD1 (5 bases). This CDR3 has 15 residues. CDR1 is MNHEY and CDR2 is SVGAGI in the germline V gene. The germline V and J ends were trimmed by 7 bases and 0 bases, with 15 bases remaining between them. The DNA of the CDR3 is TGTGCCAGCAACGGGGCAACACTTCTGAACACTGAAGCTTTCTTT. This sequence encodes CASNGATLLNTEAFF.

The chain combines TRBV19 with TRBJ2-1; TRBD2 might be the D (7 bases). V lost 6 bases and J lost 7, with 19 bases in between. Germline lookup yields CDR1 LNHDA and CDR2 SQIVND (reference sequence). CDR3 length: 15 residues. The CDR3 loop reads CASSNVVGRGNEQFF. The DNA of the CDR3 is TGTGCCAGTAGCAACGTGGTGGGGAGGGGGAATGAGCAGTTCTTC. Using reference TRBV19 and TRBJ2-1 for the parts outside the CDR3, the full variable domain is DGGITQSPKYLFRKEGQNVTLSCEQNLNHDAMYWYRQDPGQGLRLIYYSQIVNDFQKGDIAEGYSVSREKKESFPLTVTSAQKNPTAFYLCASSNVVGRGNEQFFGPGTRLTVL.

CDR3 protein: CASGLGQGYEQYF. As DNA, the CDR3 is TGTGCTAGTGGTTTGGGCCAGGGCTACGAGCAGTACTTC. The chain joins TRBV12-5 to TRBJ2-7, with D tentatively TRBD1 (5 bases). The CDR3 loop spans 13 amino acids. Per the germline V gene, CDR1 is LGHNT and CDR2 is FRNRAP. The V end was cut by 1 base, the J end by 3 bases, with 7 bases between. Based on the CDR3 plus reference TRBV12-5 and TRBJ2-7, the full variable domain is DARVTQTPRHKVTEMGQEVTMRCQPILGHNTVFWYRQTMMQGLELLAYFRNRAPLDDSGMPKDRFSAEMPDATLATLKIQPSEPRDSAVYFCASGLGQGYEQYFGPGTRLTVT.

The rearrangement uses TRBV29-1 and TRBJ2-5, with 7 bases matching TRBD2. The germline V gene has CDR1 SQVTM and CDR2 ANQGSEA. The CDR3 runs 14 residues. The ends lost 1 base at V and 5 bases at J; junction bases unmatched: 7. In DNA, the CDR3 is TGCAGCGTTGAAGCTCAGACTAGCTGGGAGACCCAGTACTTC. Translation: CSVEAQTSWETQYF.

The V and J genes are TRBV28 and TRBJ1-6; possibly TRBD1 for D (5 bases). The CDR3 spans 14 residues. Germline V gives CDR1 MDHEN, CDR2 SYDVKM. The V and J ends lost 3 bases and 8 bases respectively, with 11 bases between them. The CDR3 loop reads CASSFTKGYSPLHF. The CDR3, as DNA: TGTGCCAGCAGTTTCACAAAGGGGTATTCACCCCTCCACTTT.

J is TRBJ1-3 and V is TRBV7-9; D is possibly TRBD1 (6 bases). This CDR3 region has 17 residues. The V gene's germline CDR1 is SEHNR and CDR2 FQNEAQ (reference sequence). V was cut by 6 bases and J by 0 bases, with 18 bases left in between. In DNA form, the CDR3 reads TGTGCCAGCAGTTCAGCTCCAGGGGAGGACTCTGGAAACACCATATATTTT. Amino acid sequence: CASSSAPGEDSGNTIYF.

The chain couples TRBV6-1 to TRBJ2-1; TRBD1 matches at 11 bases. The CDR3 has 17 amino acids. V dropped 4 bases and J dropped 4; count of bases not matched to a gene: 9. The V gene's germline CDR1 is MNHNS and CDR2 SASEGT. The DNA for the CDR3 is TGTGCCAGCAGTGCCCGGACAGGGGGCCAGGGATACAATGAGCAGTTCTTC. Its translation is CASSARTGGQGYNEQFF.

The V call is TRBV6-5, the J call TRBJ1-4; a possible D gene is TRBD1 (5 bases). This CDR3 has 15 residues. V lost 6 bases to trimming and J lost 4 bases, with 15 bases between them. In germline, CDR1 is MNHEY, CDR2 SVGAGI. CDR3 coding DNA: TGTGCCAGCAGCGCCCGGGGCGGCGATAATGAAAAACTGTTTTTT. As protein: CASSARGGDNEKLFF.

The chain links TRBV5-1 to TRBJ1-1; tentative D call: TRBD1 (6 bases). The V end was cut by 4 bases, the J end by 5 bases, with 15 bases between. From germline, CDR1 is SGHRS and CDR2 YFSETQ. The CDR3 covers 14 residues. The CDR3 reads CASSANRVGTEAFF. The CDR3 region has the DNA TGCGCCAGCAGCGCGAACAGGGTTGGGACTGAAGCTTTCTTT.

CDR3 loop: CASSQERTGVLYQPQHF. As DNA, the CDR3 is TGCGCCAGCAGCCAAGAAAGAACAGGGGTCCTTTATCAGCCCCAGCATTTT. The chain is built from TRBV4-1 and TRBJ1-5; 7 bases match TRBD1. CDR1 and CDR2 (germline): MGHRA, YSYEKL. CDR3 size: 17 residues. With V trimmed by 0 bases and J by 5 bases, 10 bases remained unmatched.

This clone has only one observation. J is TRBJ1-1 and V is TRBV6-5; no definite D call. Germline lookup yields CDR1 MNHEY and CDR2 SVGAGI. The CDR3 loop spans 14 amino acids. V shed 3 bases and J shed 2 bases, with 10 bases lying between them. The CDR3 region is CASSYGLGNTEAFF. Here the CDR3 DNA reads TGTGCCAGCAGTTATGGGCTCGGAAACACTGAAGCTTTCTTT.

The chain couples TRBV7-2 to TRBJ2-7, with unresolved D. Deletions cut 5 bases from V and 7 bases from J, with 12 bases between. This CDR3 spans 12 amino acids. CDR1 is SGHTA and CDR2 is FQGNSA in the germline V gene. Here the CDR3 reads CASSPNLWEQYF. The CDR3 coding sequence is TGTGCCAGCAGCCCGAACCTCTGGGAGCAGTACTTC.

In DNA, the CDR3 is TGTGCCAGCAGAGGGAACTATGGCTACACCTTC. It codes for CASRGNYGYTF. V is TRBV27 and J is TRBJ1-2; D remains ambiguous. Per germline, CDR1 MNHEY and CDR2 SMNVEV (reference sequence). V lost 6 bases, J lost 2 bases, and 4 bases lay in between. The CDR3 has 11 amino acids.

This clone was seen just once. The chain couples TRBV6-5 to TRBJ1-6, with TRBD1 identical over 7 bases. Losses at the gene ends were 5 bases for V and 3 bases for J; bases not matched to a gene: 4. The CDR3 length is 15 residues. Looked up from germline, CDR1 is MNHEY and CDR2 is SVGAGI. CDR3: CASSKGQIYNSPLHF. The DNA of the CDR3 is TGTGCCAGCAGTAAGGGACAGATCTATAATTCACCCCTCCACTTT.